Included here is one T cell receptor beta chain sequence, with context. Its target is unknown. This sample was included in a study of multiple sclerosis patients with progressive multifocal leukoencephalopathy. Whole-study results and caveats: Before and during natalizumab, the clones expanded at PML already existed.

Indicated time point: time of PML onset. After about 16 to 60 months on natalizumab, the natalizumab-treated patients developed PML. The V end lost 4 bases, the J end lost 7 bases, and 16 bases lay between the germline ends. In germline, CDR1 is SNHLY, CDR2 FYNNEI. The CDR3 spans 14 residues. Assay: immunoSEQ multiplex PCR; the TCRdb copy retains only in-frame clones and omits some. The sample carries about 31,000 clones, 75% to 90% recorded once. The J gene is TRBJ1-1, the V gene TRBV2; possible D gene TRBD1, 5 bases. The input for sequencing was PBMCs, taken from a patient treated with natalizumab. This receptor was taken from a woman aged 30 to 39 with progressive multifocal leukoencephalopathy. This CDR3 reads CASSAFRGRGEAFF. The CDR3 DNA is TGTGCCAGCAGTGCTTTCCGGGGGAGAGGTGAAGCTTTCTTT.